This passage covers 10 T cell receptor beta chains from one sample sequenced in a study of blood T cell repertoires in COVID-19. Using immunoSEQ multiplex PCR, the repertoire was profiled, and TCRdb retains in-frame clones only, with some absent. The sample has about 130,000 clones, 70% to 85% seen once. Sequencing was done on a sample of peripheral blood. The receptor source for this set is a woman over 75 with acute or convalescent COVID-19.

The chain employs TRBV4-3 and TRBJ1-4; 8 bases agree with TRBD1. V shed 0 bases and J 8 bases; nucleotides not matched to a gene: 5. The V gene's germline CDR1 is LGHNA and CDR2 YSLEER. The CDR3 is made up of 15 amino acids. CDR3 sequence (DNA): TGCGCCAGCAGCCAAGAAGACAGGGGTGGCGAAAAACTGTTTTTT. Translated, it gives CASSQEDRGGEKLFF.

V and J are TRBV6-5 and TRBJ2-1; a weak D match, TRBD2 (5 bases). V was clipped by 0 bases and J by 5 bases, with 14 bases between them. The CDR3 loop spans 16 amino acids. Per germline, CDR1 MNHEY and CDR2 SVGAGI. The CDR3 spells CASSYSGWFGDNEQFF. Here the CDR3 DNA reads TGTGCCAGCAGTTACTCAGGGTGGTTCGGGGACAATGAGCAGTTCTTC.

The rearrangement uses TRBV7-8 and TRBJ1-4; D remains ambiguous. V lost 5 bases to trimming and J lost 4 bases, with 14 bases between them. The CDR3 has 15 amino acids. Germline V gene sequence: CDR1 SGHVS, CDR2 FQNEAQ. CDR3 sequence (DNA): TGTGCCAGCAGCGTGTCCGAACTGAATAATGAAAAACTGTTTTTT. It codes for CASSVSELNNEKLFF. The variable domain in full, completed from reference TRBV7-8 and TRBJ1-4, reads GAGVSQSPRYKVAKRGQDVALRCDPISGHVSLFWYQQALGQGPEFLTYFQNEAQLDKSGLPSDRFFAERPEGSVSTLKIQRTQQEDSAVYLCASSVSELNNEKLFFGSGTQLSVL.

The chain carries TRBV29-1 and TRBJ1-2, with 12 bases that match TRBD1. The CDR3 totals 14 residues. CDR1 and CDR2 (germline): SQVTM, ANQGSEA. With 0 bases clipped from V and 6 bases from J, the junction kept 2 bases outside the gene matches. CDR3 loop: CSVEEGTGGDGYTF. The CDR3 nucleotides are TGCAGCGTTGAAGAGGGGACAGGGGGCGATGGCTACACCTTC.

The gene calls are TRBV5-1 and TRBJ2-5; 8 bases line up with TRBD1. Trimming removed 5 bases from V and 2 bases from J; junction bases left unmatched: 5. The CDR3 extends over 14 amino acids. In germline, CDR1 is SGHRS, CDR2 YFSETQ. The CDR3, as DNA: TGCGCCAGCAGGCCGACAGGGGAACAAGAGACCCAGTACTTC. Protein sequence: CASRPTGEQETQYF.

Only one count was recorded for this clone. The rearrangement uses TRBV11-2 and TRBJ1-2, with 8 bases fitting TRBD1. Germline CDR1 is SGHAT and CDR2 is FQNNGV. The CDR3 is 15 amino acids. V shed 5 bases, J shed 9 bases, and the junction held 14 bases outside the gene matches. The CDR3: CASSLNPGTGGSYTF. The DNA for the CDR3 is TGTGCCAGCAGCCTGAACCCCGGGACAGGAGGAAGCTACACCTTC.

V gene TRBV14 combines with J gene TRBJ1-1; D may be TRBD1 (5 bases). Germline V gene lookup returns CDR1 SGHDN and CDR2 FVKESK. The CDR3 totals 14 residues. Trimming removed 4 bases at V and 1 base at J, with 10 bases between. CDR3: CASSLRGRNTEAFF. Here the CDR3 DNA reads TGTGCCAGCAGCCTAAGGGGAAGGAACACTGAAGCTTTCTTT.

This chain uses TRBV9 with TRBJ1-2; the match to TRBD1 covers 9 bases. This CDR3 comprises 14 residues. Losses at the gene ends were 4 bases for V and 8 bases for J; bases not matched to a gene: 9. Germline CDR1 is SGDLS and CDR2 is YYNGEE. CDR3 sequence: CASSTSTGGGGYTF. CDR3 nucleotides: TGTGCCAGCAGCACAAGTACAGGGGGCGGCGGCTACACCTTC.

The chain carries TRBV10-3 and TRBJ2-1; TRBD2 might be the D (6 bases). Germline V gives CDR1 ENHRY, CDR2 SYGVKD. The CDR3 covers 14 residues. The V end was cut by 5 bases, the J end by 6 bases, with 14 bases between. The CDR3 DNA reads as TGTGCCATCAGTTTCCGGGACTCAAGCAATGAGCAGTTCTTC. The encoded protein is CAISFRDSSNEQFF.

The rearrangement joins TRBV7-9 to TRBJ1-6; TRBD1 matches 8 bases. Germline lookup yields CDR1 SEHNR and CDR2 FQNEAQ (reference sequence). The J segment lost 10 bases and the V segment lost 7 bases, leaving 9 bases of the junction unmatched. The CDR3 loop spans 14 amino acids. Here the CDR3 reads CASTLDRGSSPLHF. CDR3 nucleotide sequence: TGTGCCAGCACCCTAGACAGGGGAAGCTCACCCCTCCACTTT. Based on the CDR3 plus reference TRBV7-9 and TRBJ1-6, the full variable domain is DTGVSQNPRHKITKRGQNVTFRCDPISEHNRLYWYRQTLGQGPEFLTYFQNEAQLEKSRLLSDRFSAERPKGSFSTLEIQRTEQGDSAMYLCASTLDRGSSPLHFGNGTRLTVT.